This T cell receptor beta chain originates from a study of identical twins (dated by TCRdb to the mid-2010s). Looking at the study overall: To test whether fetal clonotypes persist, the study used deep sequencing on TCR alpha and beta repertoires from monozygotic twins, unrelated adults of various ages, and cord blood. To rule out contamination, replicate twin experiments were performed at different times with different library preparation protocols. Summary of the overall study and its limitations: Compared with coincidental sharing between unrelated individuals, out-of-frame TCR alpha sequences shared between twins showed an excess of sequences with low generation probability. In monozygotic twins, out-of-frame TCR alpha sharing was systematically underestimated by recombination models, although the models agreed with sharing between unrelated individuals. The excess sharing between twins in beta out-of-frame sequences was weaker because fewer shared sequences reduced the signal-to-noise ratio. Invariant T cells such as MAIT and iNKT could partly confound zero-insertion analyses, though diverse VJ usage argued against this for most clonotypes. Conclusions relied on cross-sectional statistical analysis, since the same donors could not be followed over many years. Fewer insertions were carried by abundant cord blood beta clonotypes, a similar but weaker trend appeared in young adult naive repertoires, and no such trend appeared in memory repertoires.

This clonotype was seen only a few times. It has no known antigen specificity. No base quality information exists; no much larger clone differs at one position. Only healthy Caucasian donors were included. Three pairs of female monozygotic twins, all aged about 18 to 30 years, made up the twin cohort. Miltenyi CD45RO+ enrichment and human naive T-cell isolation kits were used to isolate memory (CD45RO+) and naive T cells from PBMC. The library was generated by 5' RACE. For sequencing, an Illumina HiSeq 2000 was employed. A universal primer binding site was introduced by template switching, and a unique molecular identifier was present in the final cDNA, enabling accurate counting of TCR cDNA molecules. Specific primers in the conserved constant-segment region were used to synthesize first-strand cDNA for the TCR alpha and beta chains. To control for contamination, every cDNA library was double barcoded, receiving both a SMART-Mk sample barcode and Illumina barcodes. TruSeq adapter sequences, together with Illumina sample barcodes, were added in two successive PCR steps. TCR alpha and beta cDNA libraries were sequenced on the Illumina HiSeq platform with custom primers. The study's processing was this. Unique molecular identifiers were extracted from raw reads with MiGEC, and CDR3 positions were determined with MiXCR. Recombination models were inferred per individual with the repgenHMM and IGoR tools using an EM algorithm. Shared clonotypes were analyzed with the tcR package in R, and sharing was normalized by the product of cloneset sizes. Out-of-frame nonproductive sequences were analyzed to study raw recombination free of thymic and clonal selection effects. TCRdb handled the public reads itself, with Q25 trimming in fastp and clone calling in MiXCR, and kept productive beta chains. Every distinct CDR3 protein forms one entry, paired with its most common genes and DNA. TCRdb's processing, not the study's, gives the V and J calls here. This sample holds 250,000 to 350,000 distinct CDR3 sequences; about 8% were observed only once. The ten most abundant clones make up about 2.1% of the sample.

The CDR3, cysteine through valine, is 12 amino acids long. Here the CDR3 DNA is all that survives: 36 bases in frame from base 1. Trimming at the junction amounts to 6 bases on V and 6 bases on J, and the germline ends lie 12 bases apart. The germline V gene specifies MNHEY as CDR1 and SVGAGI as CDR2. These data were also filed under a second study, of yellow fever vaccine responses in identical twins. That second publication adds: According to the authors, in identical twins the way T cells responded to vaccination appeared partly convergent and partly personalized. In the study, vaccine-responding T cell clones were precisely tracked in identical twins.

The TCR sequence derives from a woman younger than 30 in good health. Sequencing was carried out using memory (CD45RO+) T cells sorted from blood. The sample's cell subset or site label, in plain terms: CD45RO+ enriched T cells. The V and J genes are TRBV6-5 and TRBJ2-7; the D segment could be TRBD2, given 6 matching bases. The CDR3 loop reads CASRSRRGEQYV. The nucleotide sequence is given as TGTGCCAGCAGATCCAGGAGGGGCGAGCAGTACGTC.